These 8 T cell receptor beta chains came from one sample sequenced in a study of blood T cell repertoires in COVID-19. TCRdb keeps only in-frame clones here, not all; method: immunoSEQ multiplex PCR. This table has more than 100,000 clones, around 84% appearing once. The sequencing sample was made of peripheral blood. These receptor sequences come from a human donor in a cohort sampled during active COVID-19.

The rearrangement joins TRBV6-2 or TRBV6-3 to TRBJ2-1; TRBD2 matches 16 bases. Germline-derived CDR1 and CDR2 are MNHEY and SVGEGT. The V gene end was trimmed by 4 bases and the J gene end by 7 bases; junction bases not matched to a gene: 7. The CDR3 runs 17 residues. CDR3 loop: CASSFGTSGGAENEQFF. The CDR3 DNA is TGTGCCAGCAGTTTCGGGACTAGCGGGGGGGCAGAGAATGAGCAGTTCTTC.

This chain uses TRBV13 with TRBJ1-1; no reliable D call. Germline V gene lookup returns CDR1 PRHDT and CDR2 FYEKMQ (reference sequence). The CDR3 is made up of 12 amino acids. Trimming cost V 6 bases and J 7 bases, with 12 bases left between them. In nucleotides, the CDR3 is TGTGCCAGCAGTCCAGAGGGAGGTGAAGCTTTCTTT. Translated, it gives CASSPEGGEAFF. Using reference TRBV13 and TRBJ1-1 for the parts outside the CDR3, the full variable domain is AAGVIQSPRHLIKEKRETATLKCYPIPRHDTVYWYQQGPGQDPQFLISFYEKMQSDKGSIPDRFSAQQFSDYHSELNMSSLELGDSALYFCASSPEGGEAFFGQGTRLTVV.

This clone turned up a few times. The rearrangement joins TRBV5-1 to TRBJ1-1; 12 bases line up with TRBD1. The CDR3 runs 18 residues. Germline V gene sequence: CDR1 SGHRS, CDR2 YFSETQ. After removal of 0 bases from V and 6 bases from J, the junction contained 12 bases not matched to a gene. The CDR3 region is CASSLVGTGGLASSEAFF. The CDR3 DNA reads TGCGCCAGCAGCTTGGTTGGGACAGGGGGCCTGGCGTCTTCTGAAGCTTTCTTT.

This clone appeared once. This CDR3 is CASSVDSYNEQFF. The CDR3 nucleotides read TGTGCCAGCAGTGTCGACAGCTACAATGAGCAGTTCTTC. The chain joins TRBV27 to TRBJ2-1; possibly TRBD1 for D (5 bases). The CDR3 covers 13 residues. Trimming stripped 5 bases from V and 3 bases from J, with 8 bases between. Germline V gene sequence: CDR1 MNHEY, CDR2 SMNVEV (reference sequence).

V usage is TRBV5-4 and J usage is TRBJ1-1; 8 bases match TRBD1. The CDR3 is 17 residues long. V dropped 5 bases and J dropped 1; count of bases not matched to a gene: 13. CDR1 is SGHNT, CDR2 YYREEE, per germline (reference sequence). The chain's CDR3 is CASSAEDRGKGNTEAFF. CDR3 DNA: TGTGCCAGCAGTGCTGAAGACAGGGGAAAGGGGAACACTGAAGCTTTCTTT.

Only one count was recorded for this clone. This chain joins TRBV7-7 and TRBJ2-2; 11 nucleotides align to TRBD2. The germline V gene encodes CDR1 SSHAT and CDR2 FNYEAQ (reference sequence). V lost 2 bases and J lost 0; bases outside the gene matches: 2. The CDR3 length is 17 residues. DNA of the CDR3: TGTGCCAGCAGCTTAACTAGCGGGGGACCGAACACCGGGGAGCTGTTTTTT. It yields the protein CASSLTSGGPNTGELFF. The full variable domain, its missing parts supplied by reference TRBV7-7 and TRBJ2-2, is GAGVSQSPRYKVTKRGQDVTLRCDPISSHATLYWYQQALGQGPEFLTYFNYEAQPDKSGLPSDRFSAERPEGSISTLTIQRTEQRDSAMYRCASSLTSGGPNTGELFFGEGSRLTVL.

This rearrangement joins TRBV30 to TRBJ2-5, with a weak D call TRBD2 (5 bases). The V end lost 2 bases, the J end lost 4 bases, and 11 bases lay between the germline ends. The CDR3 runs 13 residues. Germline V lookup: CDR1 GTSNPN, CDR2 SVGIG (reference sequence). CDR3 sequence reads: CAWSKTSGETQYF. The CDR3 nucleotides read TGTGCCTGGAGTAAGACAAGCGGAGAGACCCAGTACTTC.

V usage is TRBV11-2 and J usage is TRBJ1-1; D uncertain. CDR1 and CDR2 from the germline V gene are SGHAT and FQNNGV. The CDR3 covers 13 residues. V lost 1 base to trimming and J lost 3 bases, with 6 bases between them. CDR3: CASSLVTDTEAFF. The CDR3 bases are TGTGCCAGCAGCTTAGTAACAGACACTGAAGCTTTCTTT.